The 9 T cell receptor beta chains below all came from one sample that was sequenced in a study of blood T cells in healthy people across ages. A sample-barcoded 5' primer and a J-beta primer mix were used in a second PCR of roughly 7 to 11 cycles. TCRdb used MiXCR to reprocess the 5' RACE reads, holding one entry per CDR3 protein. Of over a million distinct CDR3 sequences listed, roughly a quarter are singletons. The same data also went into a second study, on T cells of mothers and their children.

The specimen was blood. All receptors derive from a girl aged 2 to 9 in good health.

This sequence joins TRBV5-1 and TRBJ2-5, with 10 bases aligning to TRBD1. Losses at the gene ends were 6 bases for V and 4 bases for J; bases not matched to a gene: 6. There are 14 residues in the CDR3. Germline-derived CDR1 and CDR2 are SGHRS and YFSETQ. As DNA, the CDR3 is TGCGCCAGCAACACGGGACAGGGGAGAGAGACCCAGTACTTC. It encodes CASNTGQGRETQYF.

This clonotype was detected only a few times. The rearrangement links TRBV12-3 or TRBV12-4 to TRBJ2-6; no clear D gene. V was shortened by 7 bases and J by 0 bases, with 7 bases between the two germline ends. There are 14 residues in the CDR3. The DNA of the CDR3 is TGTGCCAGCACCGTTAGCTCTGGGGCCAACGTCCTGACTTTC. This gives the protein CASTVSSGANVLTF.

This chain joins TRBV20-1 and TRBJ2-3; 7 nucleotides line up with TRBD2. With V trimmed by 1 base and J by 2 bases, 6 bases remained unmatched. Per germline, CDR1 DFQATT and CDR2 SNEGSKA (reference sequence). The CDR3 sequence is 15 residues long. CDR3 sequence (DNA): TGCAGTGCTAGAGTAGGAGGGACTACCACAGATACGCAGTATTTT. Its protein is CSARVGGTTTDTQYF.

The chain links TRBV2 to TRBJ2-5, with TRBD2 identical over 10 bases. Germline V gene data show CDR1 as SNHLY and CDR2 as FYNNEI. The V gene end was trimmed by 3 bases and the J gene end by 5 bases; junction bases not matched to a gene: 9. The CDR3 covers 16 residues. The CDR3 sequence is CASSDPGGLATETQYF. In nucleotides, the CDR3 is TGTGCCAGCAGTGACCCTGGGGGACTAGCGACGGAGACCCAGTACTTC.

The CDR3 region is CASSRHISGANVLTF. In DNA, the CDR3 is TGTGCCAGCAGCCGACATATCTCTGGGGCCAACGTCCTGACTTTC. The V and J genes are TRBV28 and TRBJ2-6, with unresolved D. This CDR3 has 15 residues. The V end was cut by 6 bases, the J end by 0 bases, with 9 bases between. The germline V gene encodes CDR1 MDHEN and CDR2 SYDVKM.

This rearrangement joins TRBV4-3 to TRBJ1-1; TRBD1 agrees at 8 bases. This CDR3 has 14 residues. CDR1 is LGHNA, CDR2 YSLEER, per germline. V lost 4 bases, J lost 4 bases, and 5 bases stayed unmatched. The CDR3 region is CASSLDREFTEAFF. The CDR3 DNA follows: TGCGCCAGCAGCCTGGACAGGGAATTCACTGAAGCTTTCTTT.

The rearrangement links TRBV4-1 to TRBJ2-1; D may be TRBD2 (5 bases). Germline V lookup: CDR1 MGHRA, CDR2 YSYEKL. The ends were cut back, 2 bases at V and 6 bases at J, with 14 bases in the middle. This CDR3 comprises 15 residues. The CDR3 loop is CASSQLSASGNEQFF. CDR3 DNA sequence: TGCGCCAGCAGCCAACTTAGCGCCTCTGGCAATGAGCAGTTCTTC.

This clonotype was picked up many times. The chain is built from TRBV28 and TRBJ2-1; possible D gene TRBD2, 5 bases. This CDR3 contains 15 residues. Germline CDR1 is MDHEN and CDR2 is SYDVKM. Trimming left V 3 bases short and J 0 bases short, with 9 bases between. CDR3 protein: CASSFRTGSYNEQFF. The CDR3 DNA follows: TGTGCCAGCAGTTTTCGGACTGGCTCCTACAATGAGCAGTTCTTC.

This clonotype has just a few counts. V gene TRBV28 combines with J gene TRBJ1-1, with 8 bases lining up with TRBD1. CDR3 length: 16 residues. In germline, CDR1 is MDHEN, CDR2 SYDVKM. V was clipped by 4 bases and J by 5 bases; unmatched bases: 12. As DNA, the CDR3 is TGTGCCAGCAGTTATATCTTCGACAGGGGAAGGACTGAAGCTTTCTTT. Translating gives CASSYIFDRGRTEAFF.